This passage covers 24 T cell receptor beta chains from one sample sequenced in a study of Graves' ophthalmopathy and Graves' hyperthyroidism. CDR3 regions of TCR beta were amplified from RNA transcripts. A first-round RT-PCR used HTBI primers, followed by a second-round multiplex PCR. TCRdb independently ran MiXCR on the multiplex PCR reads; one entry per CDR3 protein. This table has about 740,000 distinct CDR3 sequences, roughly two fifths appearing once. The sequencing input was peripheral blood. The receptor set was obtained from an adult man with Graves' ophthalmopathy.

This clonotype was recorded a few times. The V call is TRBV9, the J call TRBJ1-4; D is perhaps TRBD1 (5 bases). The V end was cut by 7 bases, the J end by 0 bases, with 13 bases between. The CDR3 extends over 15 amino acids. Germline values: CDR1 SGDLS, CDR2 YYNGEE. The CDR3 DNA reads TGTGCCAGCCAGGGAAGAGGGACAACTAATGAAAAACTGTTTTTT. Translated, it gives CASQGRGTTNEKLFF.

The chain employs TRBV2 and TRBJ2-3, with TRBD2 identical over 7 bases. Germline CDR1 SNHLY, CDR2 FYNNEI. This CDR3 comprises 14 residues. V was pared by 9 bases and J by 1 base, with 7 bases of the junction left unmatched. CDR3 residues: CASQRGGGTDTQYF. CDR3 DNA: TGTGCCAGTCAACGCGGGGGAGGCACAGATACGCAGTATTTT.

The chain recombines TRBV10-3 with TRBJ2-5; 7 nucleotides line up with TRBD2. V gave up 4 bases and J gave up 9 bases; unmatched junction bases: 8. The germline V gene has CDR1 ENHRY and CDR2 SYGVKD. CDR3 length equals 13 residues. The CDR3 coding sequence is TGTGCCATCAGTGGTGGACTAGTGGAGGCCCAGTACTTC. Translating gives CAISGGLVEAQYF.

With respect to this clonotype: One base away lies a much larger clone, so this may be a sequencing read error. The chain combines TRBV20-1 with TRBJ1-6, with D possibly TRBD1 on 6 matching bases. Between the trimmed V and J ends, which lost 2 bases and 8 bases, there was a span of 10 bases. The CDR3 loop spans 13 amino acids. The germline gives CDR1 DFQATT, CDR2 SNEGSKA (reference sequence). As DNA, the CDR3 is TGCAGTGCTAGATGGACAGTTGATTCACCCCTCCACTTT. Residues: CSARWTVDSPLHF.

This clonotype was observed a handful of times. The rearrangement links TRBV20-1 to TRBJ2-7; 9 bases match TRBD2. V was clipped by 5 bases and J by 5 bases; unmatched bases: 7. CDR1 and CDR2 from the germline V gene are DFQATT and SNEGSKA (reference sequence). This CDR3 is 13 amino acids long. CDR3 sequence: CSAGRGGADEQYF. The CDR3 DNA sequence: TGCAGTGCTGGACGCGGGGGGGCGGACGAGCAGTACTTC.

The V gene is TRBV5-4, the J gene TRBJ2-3, with 9 positions matching TRBD1. Per germline, CDR1 SGHNT and CDR2 YYREEE (reference sequence). V lost 4 bases and J lost 4; bases outside the gene matches: 4. The CDR3 contains 14 residues. The CDR3 DNA reads as TGTGCCAGCAGCCCGGACAGGGGTCCAGATACGCAGTATTTT. The encoded protein is CASSPDRGPDTQYF.

This clonotype was observed a handful of times. The V gene is TRBV7-9, the J gene TRBJ1-5, with D unresolved. The V end lost 6 bases, the J end lost 3 bases, and 18 bases lay between the germline ends. The CDR3 sequence is 16 residues long. CDR1 and CDR2 from the germline V gene are SEHNR and FQNEAQ (reference sequence). This CDR3 is CASSPPGRADNQPQHF. CDR3 coding DNA: TGTGCCAGCAGTCCCCCGGGGAGGGCGGACAATCAGCCCCAGCATTTT.

This chain connects TRBV25-1 to TRBJ2-7, with 11 bases lining up with TRBD1. CDR3 length: 15 residues. J gave up 2 bases and V 5 bases, and 5 bases lay outside the gene matches. Germline lookup yields CDR1 MGHDK and CDR2 SYGVNS. Here the CDR3 DNA reads TGTGCCAGCAGTCCGGACAGGGGGCGCCCCTACGAGCAGTACTTC. Translating it yields CASSPDRGRPYEQYF.

The V and J genes are TRBV20-1 and TRBJ2-5, with 9 bases lining up with TRBD1. The germline V gene has CDR1 DFQATT and CDR2 SNEGSKA (reference sequence). The CDR3 contains 15 residues. After removal of 5 bases from V and 1 base from J, the junction contained 8 bases not matched to a gene. The CDR3 sequence: CSADDGTGIQETQYF. CDR3 bases: TGCAGTGCTGACGACGGGACAGGGATCCAAGAGACCCAGTACTTC.

This clonotype was picked up one time. The chain carries TRBV2 and TRBJ2-5, with D perhaps matching TRBD2 (5 bases). Germline lookup yields CDR1 SNHLY and CDR2 FYNNEI. Trimming stripped 6 bases from V and 5 bases from J, with 16 bases between. The CDR3 is 14 amino acids. Here the CDR3 DNA reads TGTGCCAGCAGCCTCCCTCAAGGCGGGGAGACCCAGTACTTC. This gives the protein CASSLPQGGETQYF.

A few counts support this clonotype. V gene TRBV5-1 combines with J gene TRBJ2-5; 7 nucleotides line up with TRBD1. The CDR3 is 12 residues long. Germline V gene sequence: CDR1 SGHRS, CDR2 YFSETQ. With 9 bases clipped from V and 0 bases from J, the junction kept 2 bases outside the gene matches. In DNA form, the CDR3 reads TGCGCCACGGGACAGAACCAAGAGACCCAGTACTTC. This encodes CATGQNQETQYF.

This clonotype was seen a handful of times. The gene calls are TRBV25-1 and TRBJ2-3; TRBD1 matches at 7 bases. CDR1 is MGHDK, CDR2 SYGVNS, per germline. J gave up 1 base and V 4 bases, and 5 bases lay outside the gene matches. The CDR3 totals 15 residues. Here the CDR3 reads CASSVQGPGTDTQYF. Written as DNA, the CDR3 is TGTGCCAGCAGTGTACAGGGGCCGGGCACAGATACGCAGTATTTT.

V gene TRBV13 combines with J gene TRBJ2-7; D not resolved. V was shortened by 5 bases and J by 1 base, with 21 bases between the two germline ends. The length of the CDR3 is 17 residues. Looked up from germline, CDR1 is PRHDT and CDR2 is FYEKMQ (reference sequence). The CDR3 DNA reads as TGTGCCAGCAGCCAAGATATTGTCTGGGATTTATCCTACGAGCAGTACTTC. This gives the protein CASSQDIVWDLSYEQYF.

Comments on this clonotype: This may stem from a read error, because a much larger clone lies one nucleotide away. CDR3 DNA: TGTGCCAGCAGCTTAGGCAACAGGGTGGATCAGCCCCAGCATTTT. Protein product: CASSLGNRVDQPQHF. V is TRBV7-4 and J is TRBJ1-5; D might be TRBD1 (6 bases). This CDR3 comprises 15 residues. Trimming removed 1 base at V and 5 bases at J, with 12 bases between. Germline CDR1 is SGHVT and CDR2 is SQSDAQ.

The V and J genes are TRBV20-1 and TRBJ2-7; 10 bases map to TRBD2. The germline V gene has CDR1 DFQATT and CDR2 SNEGSKA (reference sequence). The CDR3 is 13 amino acids. In DNA form, the CDR3 reads TGCGGAGTAGTTAGCGGGAGGTCGTCCGAGCAGTACTTC. It is translated as CGVVSGRSSEQYF.

V gene TRBV16 combines with J gene TRBJ1-5; D not certain. The CDR3 length is 17 residues. Per germline, CDR1 KGHSY and CDR2 FQNENV. V was trimmed by 0 bases and J by 4 bases, leaving 16 bases between them. The DNA for the CDR3 is TGTGCCAGCAGCCAATCAGTTCGGGCAGACCGGAATCAGCCCCAGCATTTT. Translated, it gives CASSQSVRADRNQPQHF. Variable domain in full (rest from reference TRBV16 and TRBJ1-5): GEEVAQTPKHLVRGEGQKAKLYCAPIKGHSYVFWYQQVLKNEFKFLISFQNENVFDETGMPKERFSAKCLPNSPCSLEIQATKLEDSAVYFCASSQSVRADRNQPQHFGDGTRLSIL.

This chain joins TRBV10-1 and TRBJ2-7; D not certain. Per germline, CDR1 WNHNN and CDR2 SYGVQD (reference sequence). Between the trimmed V and J ends, which lost 5 bases and 0 bases, there was a span of 8 bases. The CDR3 loop spans 13 amino acids. The CDR3 DNA is TGCGCCAGCAGTTCCTACAACTCCTACGAGCAGTACTTC. Protein product: CASSSYNSYEQYF.

This clonotype has a handful of counts. The rearrangement links TRBV6-6 to TRBJ2-5; D call uncertain. V dropped 0 bases and J dropped 0 bases, with 11 bases sitting between them. This CDR3 is 16 amino acids long. In germline, CDR1 is MNHNY, CDR2 SVGAGI (reference sequence). In DNA, the CDR3 is TGTGCCAGCAGTTACTCGACACCGAAGTACCAAGAGACCCAGTACTTC. As protein: CASSYSTPKYQETQYF.

This clonotype was recorded a few times. The V and J genes are TRBV19 and TRBJ1-6; 9 bases align to TRBD1. CDR3 length: 14 amino acids. The trim removed 7 bases at V and 9 bases at J, leaving 7 bases unmatched. The germline V gene encodes CDR1 LNHDA and CDR2 SQIVND (reference sequence). The CDR3 nucleotides read TGTGCCAGTACCGTTACAGGGGGCGGTTCACCCCTCCACTTT. Translating gives CASTVTGGGSPLHF.

This clonotype has ten or more counts. Here the CDR3 reads CASSLAGVTGELFF. The CDR3 DNA reads TGTGCCAGCAGTCTAGCGGGAGTTACCGGGGAGCTGTTTTTT. V gene TRBV7-9 combines with J gene TRBJ2-2, with 10 bases matching TRBD2. CDR3 length: 14 residues. In germline, CDR1 is SEHNR, CDR2 FQNEAQ (reference sequence). J gave up 5 bases and V 6 bases, and 3 bases lay outside the gene matches.

Details on this clonotype: Mismatch with germline at one junction end may stem from a read error. The chain recombines TRBV10-2 with TRBJ2-5; TRBD2 might be the D (5 bases). CDR1 and CDR2 from the germline V gene are WSHSY and SAAADI. This CDR3 has 20 amino acids. The CDR3, as DNA: TGTGCCAGCAGCCAAGACATTCGTTGGAACAAAGCGGAGGAGCAAGAGACCCAGTACTTC. Protein product: CASSQDIRWNKAEEQETQYF.

This clonotype has just a few counts. This sequence joins TRBV20-1 and TRBJ2-7; tentative D call: TRBD1 (6 bases). Trimming stripped 2 bases from V and 3 bases from J, with 11 bases between. Per germline, CDR1 DFQATT and CDR2 SNEGSKA (reference sequence). This CDR3 region has 13 residues. CDR3 bases: TGCAGTGCTAGATACCCGACAGGCTACGAGCAGTACTTC. Its protein product is CSARYPTGYEQYF.

The rearrangement links TRBV12-3 or TRBV12-4 to TRBJ1-1; D is unclear. Trimming removed 7 bases from V and 12 bases from J, with 18 bases in between. There are 12 residues in the CDR3. The CDR3 spells CASNNYPPESFF. The CDR3 nucleotides are TGTGCCAGCAACAACTATCCCCCAGAGTCTTTCTTT.

This clonotype has more than one count but fewer than ten. V gene TRBV7-9 combines with J gene TRBJ2-7; 9 bases line up with TRBD2. V shed 5 bases, J shed 3 bases, and the junction held 8 bases outside the gene matches. CDR1 and CDR2 (germline): SEHNR, FQNEAQ (reference sequence). The CDR3 is 15 residues long. The DNA for the CDR3 is TGTGCCAGCAGCAAACTGCAGCGGGAGGTCTACGAGCAGTACTTC. This encodes CASSKLQREVYEQYF.